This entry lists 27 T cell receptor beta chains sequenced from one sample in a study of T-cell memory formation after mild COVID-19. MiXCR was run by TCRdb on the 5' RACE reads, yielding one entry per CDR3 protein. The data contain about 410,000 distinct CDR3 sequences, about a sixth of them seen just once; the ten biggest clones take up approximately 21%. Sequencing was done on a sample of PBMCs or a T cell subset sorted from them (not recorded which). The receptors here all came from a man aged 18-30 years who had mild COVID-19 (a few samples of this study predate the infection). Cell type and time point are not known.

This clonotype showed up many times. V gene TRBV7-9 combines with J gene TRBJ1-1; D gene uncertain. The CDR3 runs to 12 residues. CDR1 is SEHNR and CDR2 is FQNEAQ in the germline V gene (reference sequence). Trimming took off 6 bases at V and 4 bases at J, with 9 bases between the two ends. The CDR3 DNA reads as TGTGCCAGCAGGCGGGAGTTCACTGAAGCTTTCTTT. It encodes CASRREFTEAFF.

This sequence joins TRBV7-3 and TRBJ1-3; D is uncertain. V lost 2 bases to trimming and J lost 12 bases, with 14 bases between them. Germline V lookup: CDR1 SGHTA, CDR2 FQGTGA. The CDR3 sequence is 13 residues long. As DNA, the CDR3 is TGTGCCAGCAGCTTATCTCAGGAATCTGGCATATATTTT. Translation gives CASSLSQESGIYF.

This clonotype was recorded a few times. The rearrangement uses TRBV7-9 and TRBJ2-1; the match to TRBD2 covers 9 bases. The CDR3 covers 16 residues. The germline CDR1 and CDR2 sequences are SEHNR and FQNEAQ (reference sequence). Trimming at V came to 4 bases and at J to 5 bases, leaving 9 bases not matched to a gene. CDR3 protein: CASSSLAGEVDNEQFF. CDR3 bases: TGTGCCAGCAGCTCCTTAGCGGGGGAGGTTGACAATGAGCAGTTCTTC.

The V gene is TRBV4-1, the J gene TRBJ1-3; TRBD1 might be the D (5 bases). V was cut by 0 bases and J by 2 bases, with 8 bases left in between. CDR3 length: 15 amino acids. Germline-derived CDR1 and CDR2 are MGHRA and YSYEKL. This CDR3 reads CASSQEGGAGNTIYF. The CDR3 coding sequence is TGCGCCAGCAGCCAAGAGGGGGGTGCTGGAAACACCATATATTTT.

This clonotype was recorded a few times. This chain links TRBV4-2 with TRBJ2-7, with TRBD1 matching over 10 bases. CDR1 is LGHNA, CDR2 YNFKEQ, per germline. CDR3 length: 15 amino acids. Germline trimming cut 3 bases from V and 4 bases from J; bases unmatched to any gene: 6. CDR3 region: CASSQQEGQGYEQYF. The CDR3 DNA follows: TGTGCCAGCAGCCAGCAGGAGGGACAGGGGTACGAGCAGTACTTC.

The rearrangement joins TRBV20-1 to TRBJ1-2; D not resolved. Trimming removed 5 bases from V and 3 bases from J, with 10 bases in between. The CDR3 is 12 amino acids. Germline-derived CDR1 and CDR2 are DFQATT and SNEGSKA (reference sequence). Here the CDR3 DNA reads TGCAGTGCTGACACAGTGGACTATGGCTACACCTTC. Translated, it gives CSADTVDYGYTF.

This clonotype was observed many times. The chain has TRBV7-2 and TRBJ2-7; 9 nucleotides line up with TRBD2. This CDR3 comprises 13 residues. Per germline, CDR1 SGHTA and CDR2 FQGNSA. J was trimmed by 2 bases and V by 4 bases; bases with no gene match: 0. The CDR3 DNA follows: TGTGCCAGCAGCTGGACTAGCGCCTACGAGCAGTACGTC. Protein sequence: CASSWTSAYEQYV.

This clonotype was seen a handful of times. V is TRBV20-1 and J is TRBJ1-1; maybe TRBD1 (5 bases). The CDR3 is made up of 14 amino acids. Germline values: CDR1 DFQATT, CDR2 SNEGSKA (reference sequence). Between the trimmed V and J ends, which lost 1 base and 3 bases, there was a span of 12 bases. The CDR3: CSARGGSTYTEAFF. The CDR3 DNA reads TGCAGTGCTAGAGGGGGGTCCACCTACACTGAAGCTTTCTTT.

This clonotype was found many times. The CDR3: CASSSSGGTEAFF. In DNA, the CDR3 is TGTGCCAGCAGCTCCTCAGGTGGAACTGAAGCTTTCTTT. The V and J genes are TRBV7-9 and TRBJ1-1; D not certain. Germline loops: CDR1 SEHNR, CDR2 FQNEAQ (reference sequence). V shed 4 bases and J shed 5 bases, with 11 bases lying between them. This CDR3 is built from 13 residues.

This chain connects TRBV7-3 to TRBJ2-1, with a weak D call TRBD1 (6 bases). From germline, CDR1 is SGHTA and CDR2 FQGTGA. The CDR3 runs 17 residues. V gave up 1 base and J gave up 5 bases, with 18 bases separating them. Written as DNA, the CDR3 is TGTGCCAGCAGCTTAAGTGGTCGGCAGGGGATACACAATGAGCAGTTCTTC. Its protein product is CASSLSGRQGIHNEQFF.

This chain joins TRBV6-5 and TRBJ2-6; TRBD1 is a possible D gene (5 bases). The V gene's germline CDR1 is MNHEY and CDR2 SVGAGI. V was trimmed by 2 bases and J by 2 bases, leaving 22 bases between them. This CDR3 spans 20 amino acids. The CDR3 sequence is CASSYGAGLYDTTGANVLTF. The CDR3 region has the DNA TGTGCCAGCAGTTACGGGGCCGGCCTCTACGACACTACTGGGGCCAACGTCCTGACTTTC.

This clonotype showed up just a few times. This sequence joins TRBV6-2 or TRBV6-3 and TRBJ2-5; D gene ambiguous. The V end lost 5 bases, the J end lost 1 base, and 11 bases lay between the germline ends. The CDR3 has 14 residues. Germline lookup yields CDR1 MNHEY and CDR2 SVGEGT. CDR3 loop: CASSAHDLQETQYF. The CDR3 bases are TGTGCCAGCAGTGCGCACGACCTCCAAGAGACCCAGTACTTC.

The CDR3 here is CASSLGWGNTIYF. CDR3 nucleotides: TGTGCCAGCAGCTTAGGTTGGGGAAACACCATATATTTT. V gene TRBV7-2 combines with J gene TRBJ1-3; D not certain. Germline CDR1 is SGHTA and CDR2 is FQGNSA. The CDR3 sequence is 13 residues long. V lost 1 base, J lost 4 bases, and 5 bases lay in between.

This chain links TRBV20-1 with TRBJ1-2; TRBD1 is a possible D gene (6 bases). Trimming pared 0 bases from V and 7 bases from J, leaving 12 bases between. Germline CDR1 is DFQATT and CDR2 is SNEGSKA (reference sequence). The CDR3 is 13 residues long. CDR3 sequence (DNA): TGCAGTGCTAGAGAGGAGTCAGGGGTTGGCTACACCTTC. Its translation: CSAREESGVGYTF.

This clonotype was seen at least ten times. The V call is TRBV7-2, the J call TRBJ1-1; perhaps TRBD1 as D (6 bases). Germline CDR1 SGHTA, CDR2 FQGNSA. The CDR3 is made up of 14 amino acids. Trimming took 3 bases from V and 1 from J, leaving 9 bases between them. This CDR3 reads CASSFGGENTEAFF. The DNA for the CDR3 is TGTGCCAGCAGCTTCGGGGGCGAGAACACTGAAGCTTTCTTT.

CDR3 amino acids: CSAKDRVNEKLFF. Here the CDR3 DNA reads TGCAGTGCTAAGGACAGAGTAAATGAAAAACTGTTTTTT. V is TRBV20-1 and J is TRBJ1-4; possibly TRBD1 for D (6 bases). The V and J ends lost 4 bases and 5 bases respectively, with 11 bases between them. In germline, CDR1 is DFQATT, CDR2 SNEGSKA (reference sequence). The CDR3 totals 13 residues.

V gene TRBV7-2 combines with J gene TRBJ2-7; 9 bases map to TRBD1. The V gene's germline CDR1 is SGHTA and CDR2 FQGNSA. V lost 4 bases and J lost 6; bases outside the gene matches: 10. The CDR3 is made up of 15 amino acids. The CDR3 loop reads CASSSTGTGPAEQYF. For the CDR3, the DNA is TGTGCCAGCAGCTCCACCGGGACAGGGCCCGCCGAGCAGTACTTC.

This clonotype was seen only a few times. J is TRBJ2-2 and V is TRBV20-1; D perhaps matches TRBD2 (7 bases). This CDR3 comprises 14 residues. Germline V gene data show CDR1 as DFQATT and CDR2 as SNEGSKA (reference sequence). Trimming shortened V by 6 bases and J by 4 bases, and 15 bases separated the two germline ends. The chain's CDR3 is CSARSGGITGELFF. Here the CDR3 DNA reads TGCAGTGCCCGGTCGGGGGGCATCACCGGGGAGCTGTTTTTT.

The CDR3 protein is CASRILGASNSPLHF. As DNA, the CDR3 is TGCGCCAGCAGAATCCTCGGGGCTTCGAATTCACCCCTCCACTTT. This sequence joins TRBV5-1 and TRBJ1-6, with D possibly TRBD1 on 5 matching bases. The CDR3 consists of 15 residues. V lost 5 bases, J lost 7 bases, and 16 bases lay in between. Germline loops: CDR1 SGHRS, CDR2 YFSETQ.

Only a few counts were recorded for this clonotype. CDR3 coding DNA: TGTGCCAGCAGCGGTCAAGCGGGTAACTACAATGAGCAGTTCTTC. It specifies CASSGQAGNYNEQFF. The chain recombines TRBV9 with TRBJ2-1; the D gene is possibly TRBD2 (6 bases). V lost 3 bases and J lost 3, with 13 bases in between. Germline V gene sequence: CDR1 SGDLS, CDR2 YYNGEE. This CDR3 spans 15 amino acids.

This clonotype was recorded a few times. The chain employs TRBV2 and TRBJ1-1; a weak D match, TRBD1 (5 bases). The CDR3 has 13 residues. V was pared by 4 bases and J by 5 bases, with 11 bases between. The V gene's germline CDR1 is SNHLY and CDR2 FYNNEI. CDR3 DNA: TGTGCCAGCAGTGGTCAGGGAGTGACTGAAGCTTTCTTT. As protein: CASSGQGVTEAFF. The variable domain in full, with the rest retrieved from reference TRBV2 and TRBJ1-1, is EPEVTQTPSHQVTQMGQEVILRCVPISNHLYFYWYRQILGQKVEFLVSFYNNEISEKSEIFDDQFSVERPDGSNFTLKIRSTKLEDSAMYFCASSGQGVTEAFFGQGTRLTVV.

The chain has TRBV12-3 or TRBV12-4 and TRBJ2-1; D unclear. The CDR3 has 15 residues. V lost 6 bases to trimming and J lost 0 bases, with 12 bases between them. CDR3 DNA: TGTGCCAGCAGAGCCACACCGAACTCCTACAATGAGCAGTTCTTC. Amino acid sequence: CASRATPNSYNEQFF.

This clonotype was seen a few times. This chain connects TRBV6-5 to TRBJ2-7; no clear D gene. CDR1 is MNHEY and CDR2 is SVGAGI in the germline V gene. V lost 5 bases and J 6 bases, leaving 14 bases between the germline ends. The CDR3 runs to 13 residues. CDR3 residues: CASSPRIEAEQYV. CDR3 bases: TGTGCCAGCAGTCCGCGGATTGAAGCCGAGCAGTACGTC.

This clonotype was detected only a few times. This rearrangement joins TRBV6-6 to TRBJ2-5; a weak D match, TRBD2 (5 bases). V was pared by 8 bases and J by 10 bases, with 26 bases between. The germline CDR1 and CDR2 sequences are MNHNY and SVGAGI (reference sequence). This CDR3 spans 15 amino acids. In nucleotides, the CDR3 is TGTGCCAGCCACCATGCGGCCACCCCCGGGGAAGGCCAGTACTTC. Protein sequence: CASHHAATPGEGQYF.

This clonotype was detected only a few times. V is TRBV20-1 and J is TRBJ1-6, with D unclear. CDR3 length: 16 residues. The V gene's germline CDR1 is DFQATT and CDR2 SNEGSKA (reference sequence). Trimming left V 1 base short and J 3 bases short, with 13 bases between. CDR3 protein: CSARAPGRFYNSPLHF. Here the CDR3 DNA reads TGCAGTGCTAGAGCCCCCGGACGGTTCTATAATTCACCCCTCCACTTT.

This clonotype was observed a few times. The CDR3: CASRAREGNQPQHF. The CDR3 DNA is TGTGCCAGCAGGGCCCGAGAGGGCAATCAGCCCCAGCATTTT. This sequence joins TRBV21-1 and TRBJ1-5. TRBV21-1 is a pseudogene. The CDR3 sequence is 14 residues long.

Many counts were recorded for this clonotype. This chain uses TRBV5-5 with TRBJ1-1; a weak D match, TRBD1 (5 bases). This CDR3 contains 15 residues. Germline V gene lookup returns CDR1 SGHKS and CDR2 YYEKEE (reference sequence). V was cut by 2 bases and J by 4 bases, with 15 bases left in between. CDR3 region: CASSLGPPGGTEAFF. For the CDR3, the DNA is TGTGCCAGCAGCTTAGGGCCCCCCGGGGGCACTGAAGCTTTCTTT.